These 10 T cell receptor beta chains originate from one sample sequenced in a study of brain T cells in children with intractable seizures. This table comes from immunoSEQ multiplex PCR, and its TCRdb copy is limited to in-frame clones, with some not included. The table includes around 80,000 clones, around 91% detected once. The sequencing here drew on peripheral blood, taken at surgery. The receptors here all came from a girl aged 2 to 10 with Rasmussen encephalitis and intractable seizures.

The chain's CDR3 is CASSPRTDISYEQYF. The CDR3 bases are TGCGCCAGCAGTCCACGCACGGACATCTCCTACGAGCAGTACTTC. The chain uses TRBV5-1 and TRBJ2-7; a weak D match, TRBD1 (5 bases). Trimming removed 5 bases from V and 0 bases from J, with 15 bases in between. Germline V CDR1 and CDR2: SGHRS, YFSETQ. CDR3 length: 15 amino acids.

The chain combines TRBV7-2 with TRBJ2-3, with D unresolved. The CDR3 is made up of 14 amino acids. Germline values: CDR1 SGHTA, CDR2 FQGNSA. Trimming removed 1 base at V and 6 bases at J, with 11 bases between. CDR3 DNA sequence: TGTGCCAGCAGCTTAGGCGTATTTCAGGATACGCAGTATTTT. Translation gives CASSLGVFQDTQYF.

This clone was counted only a few times. This sequence joins TRBV5-4 and TRBJ1-2, with a possible D match to TRBD1 (6 bases). The CDR3 is made up of 13 amino acids. Germline CDR1 SGHNT, CDR2 YYREEE (reference sequence). The germline V and J ends were trimmed by 9 bases and 2 bases, with 14 bases remaining between them. The CDR3 protein is CANSNDRNYGYTF. CDR3 DNA sequence: TGTGCCAACTCCAATGACAGGAACTATGGCTACACCTTC.

The V and J genes are TRBV7-3 and TRBJ2-1; 13 nucleotides agree with TRBD2. The germline CDR1 and CDR2 sequences are SGHTA and FQGTGA. V was pared by 5 bases and J by 5 bases, with 9 bases of the junction left unmatched. The CDR3 consists of 17 residues. CDR3 in amino acids: CASSVTGGLAGNNEQFF. CDR3 DNA: TGTGCCAGCAGCGTCACTGGGGGACTAGCGGGGAACAATGAGCAGTTCTTC.

CDR3 region: CASSPRGYEQYF. In DNA form, the CDR3 reads TGTGCCAGCTCACCCAGGGGCTACGAGCAGTACTTC. The chain combines TRBV18 with TRBJ2-7, with a possible D match to TRBD1 (6 bases). The germline V gene encodes CDR1 KGHSH and CDR2 LQKENI. The CDR3 extends over 12 amino acids. V was clipped by 3 bases and J by 3 bases, with 6 bases between them.

The gene calls are TRBV21-1 and TRBJ2-2; the table names TRBD1, a call not compared with the DNA. TRBV21-1 is noted as a pseudogene. This CDR3 has 15 amino acids. CDR3 loop: CASPTPHRISGELFF. The CDR3 nucleotides read TGTGCCAGCCCCACCCCCCACAGGATTAGCGGGGAGCTGTTTTTT.

The chain recombines TRBV2 with TRBJ1-5; D gene uncertain. The CDR3 length is 15 residues. V lost 3 bases, J lost 0 bases, and 9 bases lay in between. Looked up from germline, CDR1 is SNHLY and CDR2 is FYNNEI. In nucleotides, the CDR3 is TGTGCCAGCAGTGAGAGGCACTATAGCAATCAGCCCCAGCATTTT. Its protein product is CASSERHYSNQPQHF.

The chain couples TRBV28 to TRBJ1-2; D is undetermined. Looked up from germline, CDR1 is MDHEN and CDR2 is SYDVKM. CDR3 length equals 14 residues. Trimming took off 5 bases at V and 2 bases at J, with 12 bases between the two ends. As DNA, the CDR3 is TGTGCCAGCAGTCCCCTTTTCCTGAACTATGGCTACACCTTC. It yields the protein CASSPLFLNYGYTF.

The CDR3 region has the DNA TGTGCCAGCAGTCCCTTAGCGCGCGAGCAGTACTTC. It translates to CASSPLAREQYF. The chain uses TRBV28 and TRBJ2-7, with TRBD2 as a possible D gene (5 bases). V gave up 5 bases and J gave up 6 bases, with 11 bases separating them. Per the germline V gene, CDR1 is MDHEN and CDR2 is SYDVKM. The CDR3 totals 12 residues.

The gene calls are TRBV2 and TRBJ2-1; possibly TRBD2 for D (5 bases). This CDR3 contains 13 residues. Germline loops: CDR1 SNHLY, CDR2 FYNNEI. V shed 3 bases and J shed 2 bases, with 5 bases lying between them. The CDR3 is CASSDGTYNEQFF. The CDR3 nucleotides are TGTGCCAGCAGTGACGGGACCTACAATGAGCAGTTCTTC.